This record looks at one TCR beta chain sequence and its context. Germline V gene data show CDR1 as SNHLY and CDR2 as FYNNEI. This CDR3 has 13 residues. The V and J ends lost 8 bases and 9 bases respectively, with 17 bases between them. Sequencing was performed with immunoSEQ multiplex PCR; in TCRdb, only in-frame clones are kept and a portion is missing. This table holds roughly 58,000 clones, around 90% found once. This sample is drawn from a study of T cell changes during pregnancy in multiple sclerosis. The chain is built from TRBV2 and TRBJ2-1, with D possibly TRBD2 on 7 matching bases. Here the sequenced sample was CD8+ T cells from peripheral blood mononuclear cells, taken before pregnancy. The TCR was taken from a female donor with multiple sclerosis, enrolled in a pregnancy study. CDR3 coding DNA: TGTGCCAGCGATTGGGGGAGGGGGGGTGAGCAGTTCTTC. It codes for CASDWGRGGEQFF.